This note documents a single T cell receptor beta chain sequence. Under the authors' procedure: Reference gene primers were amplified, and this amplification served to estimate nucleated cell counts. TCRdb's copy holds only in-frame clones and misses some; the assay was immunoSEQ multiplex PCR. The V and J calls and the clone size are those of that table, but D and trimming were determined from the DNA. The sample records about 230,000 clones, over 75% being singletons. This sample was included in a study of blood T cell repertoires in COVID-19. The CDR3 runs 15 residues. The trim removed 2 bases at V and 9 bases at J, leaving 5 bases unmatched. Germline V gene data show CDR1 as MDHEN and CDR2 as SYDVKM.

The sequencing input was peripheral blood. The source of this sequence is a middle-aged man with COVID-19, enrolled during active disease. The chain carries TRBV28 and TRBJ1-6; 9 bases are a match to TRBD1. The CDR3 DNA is TGTGCCAGCAGTTTAGGGGGACAGGGCGTTTCACCCCTCCACTTT. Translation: CASSLGGQGVSPLHF.